This passage covers 27 T cell receptor beta chains from one sample sequenced in a study of T cells in localized non-small cell lung cancer. Assay used: immunoSEQ multiplex PCR; TCRdb lists only in-frame clones, some missing. The sample holds about 33,000 clones, approximately 81% seen once. The source was peripheral blood, collected before any cancer treatment. The receptors were sampled from a male donor at least 60 years old with stage II squamous cell lung carcinoma.

This chain connects TRBV4-3 to TRBJ2-3, with D perhaps given as TRBD1 or TRBD2 (6 bases each). Germline CDR1 LGHNA, CDR2 YSLEER. Trimming removed 3 bases from V and 4 bases from J, with 17 bases in between. The CDR3 sequence is 16 residues long. CDR3 DNA: TGCGCCAGCAGCCACTCCGGGTCCGGGGGCCCAGATACGCAGTATTTT. Amino acids: CASSHSGSGGPDTQYF.

V gene TRBV19 combines with J gene TRBJ2-3; D remains unclear. The V end lost 7 bases, the J end lost 0 bases, and 11 bases lay between the germline ends. The CDR3 sequence is 14 residues long. Germline V CDR1 and CDR2: LNHDA, SQIVND (reference sequence). The CDR3 DNA reads as TGTGCCAGTAATCAGAGACAAAGCACAGATACGCAGTATTTT. The encoded protein is CASNQRQSTDTQYF.

J is TRBJ2-5 and V is TRBV6-6; 7 nucleotides align to TRBD2. V was pared by 7 bases and J by 4 bases, with 12 bases of the junction left unmatched. The CDR3 loop spans 15 amino acids. Germline V gene data show CDR1 as MNHNY and CDR2 as SVGAGI (reference sequence). The CDR3 reads CASKQLEGGRETQYF. CDR3 DNA sequence: TGTGCCAGCAAGCAATTAGAGGGCGGGAGAGAGACCCAGTACTTC.

The J gene is TRBJ1-2, the V gene TRBV18; D ambiguous. From germline, CDR1 is KGHSH and CDR2 LQKENI. The V and J ends lost 4 bases and 4 bases respectively, with 10 bases between them. The CDR3 totals 13 residues. CDR3 loop: CASSQNLIYGYTF. CDR3 nucleotide sequence: TGTGCCAGCTCACAAAACTTAATCTATGGCTACACCTTC.

The V gene is TRBV7-3, the J gene TRBJ2-7; 14 bases map to TRBD2. The J segment lost 6 bases and the V segment lost 0 bases, leaving 7 bases of the junction unmatched. CDR1 and CDR2 (germline): SGHTA, FQGTGA. The CDR3 length is 17 residues. The CDR3 bases are TGTGCCAGCAGCTTAACGGGACTAGCGGGAGAAGGGTCCGAGCAGTACTTC. This codes for CASSLTGLAGEGSEQYF.

The chain employs TRBV15 and TRBJ2-7; the D gene is possibly TRBD2 (6 bases). Between the trimmed V and J ends, which lost 2 bases and 7 bases, there was a span of 12 bases. Per the germline V gene, CDR1 is LNHNV and CDR2 is YYDKDF (reference sequence). CDR3 length: 13 amino acids. CDR3 in amino acids: CATSRRTGVEQYF. CDR3 coding DNA: TGTGCCACCAGCAGAAGAACGGGAGTTGAGCAGTACTTC.

The chain combines TRBV5-4 with TRBJ2-7; 7 nucleotides line up with TRBD1. Germline CDR1 and CDR2: SGHNT and YYREEE (reference sequence). Trimming removed 6 bases from V and 2 bases from J; junction bases left unmatched: 8. CDR3 length: 14 amino acids. The CDR3 coding sequence is TGTGCCAGCACCCGCGGCCAGGGGGCCTACGAGCAGTACTTC. Encoded protein: CASTRGQGAYEQYF.

The chain has TRBV21-1 and TRBJ2-3; the table's D call, TRBD2, has no DNA check behind it. TRBV21-1 is tagged as a pseudogene. CDR3 length: 12 amino acids. The CDR3 nucleotides are TGTGCCAAGCGGGACTGCACAGATACGCAGTATTTT. Its protein is CAKRDCTDTQYF.

This chain uses TRBV5-4 with TRBJ2-2, with D perhaps TRBD1 (6 bases). V was cut by 2 bases and J by 5 bases, with 7 bases left in between. Germline values: CDR1 SGHNT, CDR2 YYREEE (reference sequence). The CDR3 length is 13 residues. CDR3 DNA: TGTGCCAGCAGCTTCGACAGGACCGGGGAGCTGTTTTTT. It is translated as CASSFDRTGELFF.

The J gene is TRBJ2-2, the V gene TRBV5-1; 11 nucleotides line up with TRBD2. The germline V gene encodes CDR1 SGHRS and CDR2 YFSETQ. Trimming removed 3 bases from V and 3 bases from J; junction bases left unmatched: 4. The length of the CDR3 is 16 residues. In DNA, the CDR3 is TGCGCCAGCAGCTCGGGACTAGCGGAGGACACCGGGGAGCTGTTTTTT. Translating gives CASSSGLAEDTGELFF.

The rearrangement uses TRBV7-3 and TRBJ2-3; TRBD1 matches at 12 bases. The CDR3 covers 17 residues. CDR1 is SGHTA and CDR2 is FQGTGA in the germline V gene. Trimming cost V 4 bases and J 2 bases; bases outside gene matches: 7. In DNA form, the CDR3 reads TGTGCCAGCAGCTCCCAAGGGACAGGGGGCCCCACAGATACGCAGTATTTT. Protein sequence: CASSSQGTGGPTDTQYF.

V gene TRBV5-1 combines with J gene TRBJ2-5; 8 bases align to TRBD2. With 5 bases clipped from V and 6 bases from J, the junction kept 15 bases outside the gene matches. This CDR3 region has 16 residues. Per the germline V gene, CDR1 is SGHRS and CDR2 is YFSETQ. Here the CDR3 reads CASRGASGLSPQTQYF. The CDR3 DNA reads as TGCGCCAGCAGGGGGGCTAGCGGGCTGAGCCCGCAGACCCAGTACTTC.

This clone was recorded a few times. This chain links TRBV29-1 with TRBJ2-3; the D is unclear. Trimming removed 6 bases from V and 2 bases from J, with 9 bases in between. Germline V lookup: CDR1 SQVTM, CDR2 ANQGSEA. The CDR3 has 12 amino acids. As DNA, the CDR3 is TGCAGCGTCCGGGTCGACACAGATACGCAGTATTTT. It translates to CSVRVDTDTQYF.

In DNA form, the CDR3 reads TGTGCCAGCAGCTTAGGACAGTATAGCAATCAGCCCCAGCATTTT. Its translation: CASSLGQYSNQPQHF. The rearrangement uses TRBV7-9 and TRBJ1-5; the D gene is possibly TRBD1 (5 bases). CDR3 length equals 15 residues. Trimming cost V 1 base and J 0 bases, with 7 bases left between them. The germline V gene has CDR1 SEHNR and CDR2 FQNEAQ (reference sequence). The full variable domain, its missing parts supplied by reference TRBV7-9 and TRBJ1-5, is DTGVSQNPRHKITKRGQNVTFRCDPISEHNRLYWYRQTLGQGPEFLTYFQNEAQLEKSRLLSDRFSAERPKGSFSTLEIQRTEQGDSAMYLCASSLGQYSNQPQHFGDGTRLSIL.

This clone came up a few times. The chain combines TRBV30 with TRBJ1-1, with unresolved D. CDR1 is GTSNPN and CDR2 is SVGIG in the germline V gene (reference sequence). This CDR3 region has 13 residues. Trimming left V 0 bases short and J 4 bases short, with 9 bases between. DNA for the CDR3: TGTGCCTGGAGTGTTCTACGTAGCACTGAAGCTTTCTTT. Its protein product is CAWSVLRSTEAFF.

By its share, this clone is medium-sized. The chain combines TRBV11-3 with TRBJ2-7; 7 bases map to TRBD1. CDR1 is SGHNT and CDR2 is YENEEA in the germline V gene. V lost 5 bases to trimming and J lost 6 bases; unmatched junction nucleotides: 4. This CDR3 contains 12 residues. CDR3 bases: TGTGCCAGCAGCCCAGAGGGGGCCGAGCAGTACTTC. Its translation is CASSPEGAEQYF.

The chain carries TRBV7-8 and TRBJ2-5; TRBD2 matches at 7 bases. Germline V gene lookup returns CDR1 SGHVS and CDR2 FQNEAQ. V lost 1 base and J lost 1; bases outside the gene matches: 0. The CDR3 length is 14 residues. CDR3 nucleotides: TGTGCCAGCAGCTTAGGACTAGCCCAAGAGACCCAGTACTTC. It is translated as CASSLGLAQETQYF.

CDR3 nucleotide sequence: TGTGCCAGCAGTATAAGGGGGCCCCGGTATGACATTCAGTACTTC. It codes for CASSIRGPRYDIQYF. The rearrangement joins TRBV13 to TRBJ2-4, with 7 nucleotides matching TRBD1. The V segment lost 6 bases and the J segment 8 bases; nucleotides outside the gene matches: 13. CDR3 length: 15 amino acids. The germline V gene encodes CDR1 PRHDT and CDR2 FYEKMQ (reference sequence). The entire variable domain, with the rest obtained from reference TRBV13 and TRBJ2-4, is as follows: AAGVIQSPRHLIKEKRETATLKCYPIPRHDTVYWYQQGPGQDPQFLISFYEKMQSDKGSIPDRFSAQQFSDYHSELNMSSLELGDSALYFCASSIRGPRYDIQYFGAGTRLSVL.

CDR3 in DNA: TGTGCCACCAGCAGAGATCCCCGCGACATTCAGTACTTC. As protein: CATSRDPRDIQYF. The chain recombines TRBV15 with TRBJ2-4; no clear D. Trimming cost V 0 bases and J 8 bases, with 8 bases left between them. The V gene's germline CDR1 is LNHNV and CDR2 YYDKDF (reference sequence). The CDR3 is 13 amino acids.

V gene TRBV4-1 combines with J gene TRBJ2-4; TRBD2 matches at 9 bases. The CDR3 is 17 residues long. Germline V gene sequence: CDR1 MGHRA, CDR2 YSYEKL. The junction had 6 bases not matched to a gene; V was cut back by 2 bases and J by 1 base. In DNA, the CDR3 is TGCGCCAGCAGCCAACCGGGACTAGCTGTCGCCAAAAACATTCAGTACTTC. Amino acids: CASSQPGLAVAKNIQYF.

This clone has a handful of counts. This chain connects TRBV13 to TRBJ2-7, with D hard to call. This CDR3 has 13 residues. The V and J ends lost 3 bases and 1 base respectively, with 7 bases between them. Germline lookup yields CDR1 PRHDT and CDR2 FYEKMQ (reference sequence). DNA of the CDR3: TGTGCCAGCAGCTTCGGGCCTTCCTACGAGCAGTACTTC. This sequence encodes CASSFGPSYEQYF. The whole variable domain, remainder taken from reference TRBV13 and TRBJ2-7, is AAGVIQSPRHLIKEKRETATLKCYPIPRHDTVYWYQQGPGQDPQFLISFYEKMQSDKGSIPDRFSAQQFSDYHSELNMSSLELGDSALYFCASSFGPSYEQYFGPGTRLTVT.

The chain carries TRBV9 and TRBJ1-1; D gene uncertain. V lost 4 bases to trimming and J lost 5 bases, with 15 bases between them. Germline V gene lookup returns CDR1 SGDLS and CDR2 YYNGEE. The CDR3 sequence is 14 residues long. CDR3 nucleotide sequence: TGTGCCAGCAGCACACTTCAACCGGGGACTGAAGCTTTCTTT. Encoded protein: CASSTLQPGTEAFF.

The chain recombines TRBV10-3 with TRBJ1-1, with TRBD1 matching over 9 bases. In germline, CDR1 is ENHRY, CDR2 SYGVKD. The CDR3 runs 16 residues. V was clipped by 3 bases and J by 2 bases; unmatched bases: 7. CDR3 nucleotides: TGTGCCATCAGTGAACAGGGGGCCTCGGTTAACACTGAAGCTTTCTTT. Residues: CAISEQGASVNTEAFF.

The chain recombines TRBV2 with TRBJ2-1, with 8 bases aligning to TRBD2. With 6 bases clipped from V and 10 bases from J, the junction kept 14 bases outside the gene matches. Per the germline V gene, CDR1 is SNHLY and CDR2 is FYNNEI. This CDR3 has 15 amino acids. The CDR3 region has the DNA TGTGCCAGCAGGAAAGGACTAGCCTCCCCGAGGGAGCAGTTCTTC. Protein sequence: CASRKGLASPREQFF.

Turning to this clone: At one of its ends the junction is not consistent with the germline gene, which may arise from a read error. V usage is TRBV18 and J usage is TRBJ1-2; 7 nucleotides agree with TRBD1. This CDR3 has 14 amino acids. Per the germline V gene, CDR1 is KGHSH and CDR2 is LQKENI. The CDR3 nucleotides read TGTGCCAGCTCACCCCGAGACAGGGTGAGTGGCTGCACCTTC. It is translated as CASSPRDRVSGCTF.

This clone was found a few times. The chain has TRBV7-2 and TRBJ1-3, with 7 nucleotides matching TRBD1. Trimming removed 3 bases from V and 0 bases from J; junction bases left unmatched: 5. The germline CDR1 and CDR2 sequences are SGHTA and FQGNSA. The CDR3 sequence is 16 residues long. The chain's CDR3 is CASSFRQGSSGNTIYF. Here the CDR3 DNA reads TGTGCCAGCAGCTTTCGACAGGGCAGCTCTGGAAACACCATATATTTT.

The chain carries TRBV28 and TRBJ1-3; the D gene is possibly TRBD1 (5 bases). V was cut by 4 bases and J by 3 bases, with 10 bases left in between. This CDR3 has 14 amino acids. CDR1 is MDHEN, CDR2 SYDVKM, per germline. The CDR3 protein is CASSSGTRGNTIYF. The DNA of the CDR3 is TGTGCCAGCAGTTCCGGGACCCGTGGAAACACCATATATTTT.